This entry features one T cell receptor beta chain sequence. This clonotype was counted ten times or more. Base qualities were left out, and no much larger clone turns up one base away. The data belong to a study of T cells after yellow fever vaccination (dated by TCRdb to about 2019). General notes on the study: The SMART-Seq v4 Ultra Low Input RNA kit was used to prepare libraries from fractions with low cell numbers. Bulk TCR alpha and beta repertoires were sequenced longitudinally to track T-cell clones before and after primary and booster YFV17D yellow fever vaccination. Two healthy male donors made up the cohort, one aged 18 to 30 years and the other aged 30 to 39 years. Blood was collected at multiple timepoints before and after primary and secondary immunization, and bulk PBMC replicates and cell subsets were isolated. The investigation overall reported the following: Compared with the primary T-cell response, the secondary T-cell response was weaker but faster, peaking on day 5 rather than day 15. Because abundant contaminating clonotypes from the bulk population could be contained in FACS-sorted repertoires, computational filtering was required. A small share of clonotypes was detected in both CD4 and CD8 compartments, with the overlap likely arising from convergent recombination. Because the study included only a couple of donors, the extent to which the findings can be generalized is limited. After the booster, most of the clones that had expanded following primary vaccination were detected again (around 95% of CD4 and roughly 90% of CD8), which suggests that memory was broadly maintained.

The treatment or condition tag for this specimen amounts to: live attenuated yellow fever vaccine strain. PBMCs were isolated from peripheral blood using a standard Ficoll-Paque protocol. With anti-CD3 and anti-CD8 staining plus a dextramer loaded with the yellow fever NS4B epitope peptide, the researchers sorted epitope-specific CD8 T cells. TriZol was used to extract RNA from bulk PBMCs, CD4 and CD8 fractions, and dextramer-positive and dextramer-negative fractions. Synthesis of TCR cDNA relied on 5'RACE template switching, a step that introduced a universal primer site along with unique molecular identifiers. Priming for cDNA synthesis came from both the TCR alpha and TCR beta constant segments. Libraries were amplified in two PCR steps, with sample barcodes and sequencing adapters added in the second step. Sequencing of libraries was performed on Illumina HiSeq 2500 (2x100 bp) or NovaSeq (2x150 bp). Under the source paper's analysis protocol: MIGEC handled demultiplexing of reads and collapsing into UMI consensus sequences, while MiXCR performed V(D)J alignment. Using edgeR on replicate PBMC samples, clonotypes were called vaccine-responding if FDR was below 0.01 and the log2 fold change was above 5 up to day 15. CD4 or CD8 identity was assigned to each bulk clonotype according to whether the clonotype was present at higher abundance in the sequenced CD4 repertoire or the sequenced CD8 repertoire. A clonotype counted as NS4B-specific if enriched at least 10-fold in dextramer-positive versus dextramer-negative fractions, with CD4-biased clonotypes left out. Through fastp at Q25 and MiXCR, TCRdb rebuilt clones from the public reads, retaining in-frame beta chains. Records with the same CDR3 protein are collapsed into one entry carrying the most frequent genes and DNA. In this record, the V and J calls reflect TCRdb's handling and not the investigators' own analysis. The sample table holds around 88,000 distinct CDR3 sequences, of which roughly 15% were seen once. 20% to 25% of the sample is taken by the ten largest.

V gives up 6 bases and J gives up 5 bases, and the segment between their germline ends measures 21 bases. According to the germline V gene (reference sequence), CDR1 reads MNHEY and CDR2 reads SMNVEV. Including the terminal cysteine and phenylalanine, the CDR3 comprises 16 residues. Only CDR3 DNA remains: 48 bases, in frame from the first base. The starting material was CD8+ T cells not binding an NS4B(214-222) dextramer, sorted from PBMCs, obtained 21 days after the first yellow fever vaccination. The intended sense of this specimen's cell subset or site label: NS4B epitope dextramer-negative CD8 T cells. The source of this sequence is a man aged 18 to 30 who received the YFV17D yellow fever vaccine. The rearranged segments are TRBV27 and TRBJ2-3; possibly the D gene is TRBD2, per 6 matching bases. The DNA sequence is as follows: TGTGCCAGCAGCCAGGGTATAGCGGAGACCGAAGATACGCAGTATTTT. This translates into CASSQGIAETEDTQYF.